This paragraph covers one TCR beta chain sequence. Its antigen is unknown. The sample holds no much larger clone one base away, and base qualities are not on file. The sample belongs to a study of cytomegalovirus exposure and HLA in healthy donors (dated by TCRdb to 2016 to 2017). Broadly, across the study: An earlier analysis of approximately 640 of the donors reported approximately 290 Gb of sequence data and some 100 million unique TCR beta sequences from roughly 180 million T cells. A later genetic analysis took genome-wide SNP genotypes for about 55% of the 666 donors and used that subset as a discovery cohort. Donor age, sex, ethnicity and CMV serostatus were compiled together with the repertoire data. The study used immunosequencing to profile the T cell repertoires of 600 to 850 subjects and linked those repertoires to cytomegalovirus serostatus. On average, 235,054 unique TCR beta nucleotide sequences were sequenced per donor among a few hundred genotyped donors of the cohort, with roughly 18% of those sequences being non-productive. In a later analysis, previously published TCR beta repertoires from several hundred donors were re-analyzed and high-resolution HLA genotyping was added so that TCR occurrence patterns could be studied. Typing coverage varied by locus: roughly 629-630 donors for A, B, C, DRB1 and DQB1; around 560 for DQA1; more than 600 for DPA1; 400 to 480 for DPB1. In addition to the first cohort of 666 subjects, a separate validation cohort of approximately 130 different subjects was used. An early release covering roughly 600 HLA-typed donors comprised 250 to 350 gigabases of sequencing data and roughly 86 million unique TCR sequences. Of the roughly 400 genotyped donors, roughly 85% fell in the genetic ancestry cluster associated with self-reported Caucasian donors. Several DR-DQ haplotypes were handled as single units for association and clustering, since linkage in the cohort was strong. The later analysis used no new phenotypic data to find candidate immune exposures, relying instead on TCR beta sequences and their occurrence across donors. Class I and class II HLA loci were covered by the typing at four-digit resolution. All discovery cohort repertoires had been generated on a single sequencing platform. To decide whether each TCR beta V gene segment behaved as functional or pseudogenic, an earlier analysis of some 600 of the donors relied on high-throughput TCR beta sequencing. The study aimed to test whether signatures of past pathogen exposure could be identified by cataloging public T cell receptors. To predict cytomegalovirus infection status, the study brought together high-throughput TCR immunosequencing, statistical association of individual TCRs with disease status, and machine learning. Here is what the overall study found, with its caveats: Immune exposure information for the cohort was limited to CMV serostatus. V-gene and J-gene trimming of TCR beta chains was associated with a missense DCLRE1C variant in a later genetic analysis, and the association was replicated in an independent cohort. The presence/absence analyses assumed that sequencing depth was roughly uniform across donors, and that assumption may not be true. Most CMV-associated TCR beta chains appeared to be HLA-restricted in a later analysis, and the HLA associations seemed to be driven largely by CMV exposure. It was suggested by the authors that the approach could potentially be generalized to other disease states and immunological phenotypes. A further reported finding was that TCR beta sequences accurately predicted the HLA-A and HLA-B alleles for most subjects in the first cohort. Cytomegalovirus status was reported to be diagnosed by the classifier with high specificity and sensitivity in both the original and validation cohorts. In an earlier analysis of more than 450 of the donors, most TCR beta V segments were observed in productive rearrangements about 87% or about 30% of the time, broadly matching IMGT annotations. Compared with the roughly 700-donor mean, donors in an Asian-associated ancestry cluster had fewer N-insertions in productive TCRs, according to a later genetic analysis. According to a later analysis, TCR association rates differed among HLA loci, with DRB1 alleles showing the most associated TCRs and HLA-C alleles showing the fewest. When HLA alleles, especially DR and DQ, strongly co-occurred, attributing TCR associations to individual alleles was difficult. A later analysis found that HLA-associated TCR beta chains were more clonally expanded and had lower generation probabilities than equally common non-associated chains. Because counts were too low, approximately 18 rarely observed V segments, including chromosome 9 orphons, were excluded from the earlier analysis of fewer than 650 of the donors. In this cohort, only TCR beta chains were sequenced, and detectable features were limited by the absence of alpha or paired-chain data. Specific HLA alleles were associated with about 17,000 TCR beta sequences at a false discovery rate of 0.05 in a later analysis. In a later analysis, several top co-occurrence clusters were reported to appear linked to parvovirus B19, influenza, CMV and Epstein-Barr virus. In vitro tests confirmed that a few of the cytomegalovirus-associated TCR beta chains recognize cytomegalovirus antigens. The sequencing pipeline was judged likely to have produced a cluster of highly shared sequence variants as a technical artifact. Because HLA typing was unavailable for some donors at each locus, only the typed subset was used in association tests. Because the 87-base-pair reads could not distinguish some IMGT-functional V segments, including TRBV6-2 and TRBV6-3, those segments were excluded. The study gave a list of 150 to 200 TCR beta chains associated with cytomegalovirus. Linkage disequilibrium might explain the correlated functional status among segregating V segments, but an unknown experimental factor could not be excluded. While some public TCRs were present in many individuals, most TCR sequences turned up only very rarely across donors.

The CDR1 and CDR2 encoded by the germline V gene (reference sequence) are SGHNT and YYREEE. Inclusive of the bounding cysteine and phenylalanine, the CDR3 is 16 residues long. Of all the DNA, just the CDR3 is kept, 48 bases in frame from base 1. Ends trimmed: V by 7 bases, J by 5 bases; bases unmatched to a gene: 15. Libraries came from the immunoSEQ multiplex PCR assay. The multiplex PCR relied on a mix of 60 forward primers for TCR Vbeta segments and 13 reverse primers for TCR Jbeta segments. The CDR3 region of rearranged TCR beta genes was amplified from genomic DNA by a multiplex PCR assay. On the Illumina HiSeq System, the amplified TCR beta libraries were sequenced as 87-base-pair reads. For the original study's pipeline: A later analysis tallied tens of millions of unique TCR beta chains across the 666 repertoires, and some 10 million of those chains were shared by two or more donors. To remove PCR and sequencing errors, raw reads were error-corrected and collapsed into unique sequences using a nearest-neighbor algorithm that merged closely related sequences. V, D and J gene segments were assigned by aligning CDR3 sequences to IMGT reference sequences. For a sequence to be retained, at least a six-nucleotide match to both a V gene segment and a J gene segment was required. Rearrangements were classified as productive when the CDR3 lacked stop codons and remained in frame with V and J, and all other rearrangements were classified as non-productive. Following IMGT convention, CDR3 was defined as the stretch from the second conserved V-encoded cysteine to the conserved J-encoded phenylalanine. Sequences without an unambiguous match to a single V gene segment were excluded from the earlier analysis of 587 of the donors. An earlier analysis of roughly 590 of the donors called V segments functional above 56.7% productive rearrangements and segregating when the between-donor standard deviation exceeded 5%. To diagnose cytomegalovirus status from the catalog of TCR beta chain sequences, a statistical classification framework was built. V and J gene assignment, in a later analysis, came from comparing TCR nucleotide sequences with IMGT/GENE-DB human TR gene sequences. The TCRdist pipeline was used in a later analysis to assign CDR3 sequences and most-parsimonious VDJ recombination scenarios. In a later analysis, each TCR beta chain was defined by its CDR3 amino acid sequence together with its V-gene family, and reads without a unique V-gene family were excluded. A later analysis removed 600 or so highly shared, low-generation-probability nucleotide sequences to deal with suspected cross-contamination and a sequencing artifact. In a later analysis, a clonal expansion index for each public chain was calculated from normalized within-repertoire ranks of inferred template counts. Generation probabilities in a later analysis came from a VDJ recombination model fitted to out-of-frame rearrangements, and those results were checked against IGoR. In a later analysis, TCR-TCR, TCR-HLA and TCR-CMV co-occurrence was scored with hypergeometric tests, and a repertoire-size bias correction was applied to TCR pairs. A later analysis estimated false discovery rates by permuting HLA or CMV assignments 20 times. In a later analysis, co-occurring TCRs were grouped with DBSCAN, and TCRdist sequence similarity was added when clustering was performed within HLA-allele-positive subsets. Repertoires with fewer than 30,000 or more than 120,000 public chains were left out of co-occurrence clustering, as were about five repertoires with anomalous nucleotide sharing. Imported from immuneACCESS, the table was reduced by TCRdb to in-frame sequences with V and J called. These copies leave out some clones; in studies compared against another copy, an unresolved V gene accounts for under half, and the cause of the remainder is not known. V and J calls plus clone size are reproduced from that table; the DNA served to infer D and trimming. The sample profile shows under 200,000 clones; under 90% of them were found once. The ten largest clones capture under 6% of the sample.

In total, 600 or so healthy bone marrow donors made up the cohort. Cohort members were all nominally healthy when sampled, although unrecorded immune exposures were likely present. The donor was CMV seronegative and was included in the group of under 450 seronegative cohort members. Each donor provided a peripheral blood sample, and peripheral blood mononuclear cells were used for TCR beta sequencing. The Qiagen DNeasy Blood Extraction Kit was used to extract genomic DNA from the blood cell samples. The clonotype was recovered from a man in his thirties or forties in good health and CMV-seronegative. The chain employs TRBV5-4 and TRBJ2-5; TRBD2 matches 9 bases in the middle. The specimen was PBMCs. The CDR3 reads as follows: CASAVGAGGPGETQYF. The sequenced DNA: TGTGCCAGCGCCGTCGGGGCGGGAGGGCCGGGGGAGACCCAGTACTTC. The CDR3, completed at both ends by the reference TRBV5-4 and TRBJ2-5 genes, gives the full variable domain ETGVTQSPTHLIKTRGQQVTLRCSSQSGHNTVSWYQQALGQGPQFIFQYYREEENGRGNFPPRFSGLQFPNYSSELNVNALELDDSALYLCASAVGAGGPGETQYFGPGTRLLVL.